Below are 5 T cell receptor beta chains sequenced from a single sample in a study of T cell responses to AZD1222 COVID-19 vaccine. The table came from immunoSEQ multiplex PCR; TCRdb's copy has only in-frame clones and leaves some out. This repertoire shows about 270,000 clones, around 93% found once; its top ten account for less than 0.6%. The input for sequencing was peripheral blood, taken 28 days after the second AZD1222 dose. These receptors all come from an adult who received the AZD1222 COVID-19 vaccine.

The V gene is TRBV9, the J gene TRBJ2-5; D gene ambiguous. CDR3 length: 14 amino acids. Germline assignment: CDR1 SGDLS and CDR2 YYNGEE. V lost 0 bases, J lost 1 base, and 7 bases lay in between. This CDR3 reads CASSVGVLQETQYF. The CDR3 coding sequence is TGTGCCAGCAGCGTAGGAGTACTCCAAGAGACCCAGTACTTC.

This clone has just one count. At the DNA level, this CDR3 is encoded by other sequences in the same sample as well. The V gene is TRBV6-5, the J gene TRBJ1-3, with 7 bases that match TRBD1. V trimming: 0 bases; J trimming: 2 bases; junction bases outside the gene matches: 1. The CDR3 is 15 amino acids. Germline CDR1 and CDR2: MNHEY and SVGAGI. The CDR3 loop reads CASSYSTGTGNTIYF. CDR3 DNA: TGTGCCAGCAGTTACTCGACAGGGACTGGAAACACCATATATTTT.

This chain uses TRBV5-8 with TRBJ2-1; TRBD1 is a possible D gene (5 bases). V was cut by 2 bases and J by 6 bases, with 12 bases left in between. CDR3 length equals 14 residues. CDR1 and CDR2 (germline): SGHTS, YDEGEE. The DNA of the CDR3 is TGTGCCAGCAGCTTAGCTCAGGGCCCCAATGAGCAGTTCTTC. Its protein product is CASSLAQGPNEQFF.

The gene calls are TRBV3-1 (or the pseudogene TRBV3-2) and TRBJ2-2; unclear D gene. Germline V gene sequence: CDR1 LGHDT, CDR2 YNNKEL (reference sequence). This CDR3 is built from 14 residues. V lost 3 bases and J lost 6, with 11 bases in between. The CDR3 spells CASSQLERSGELFF. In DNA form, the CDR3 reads TGTGCCAGCAGCCAGTTAGAAAGGTCCGGGGAGCTGTTTTTT.

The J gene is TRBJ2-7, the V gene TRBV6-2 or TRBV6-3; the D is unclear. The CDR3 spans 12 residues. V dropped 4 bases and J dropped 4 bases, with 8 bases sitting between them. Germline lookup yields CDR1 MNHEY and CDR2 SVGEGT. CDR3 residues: CASSFAYYEQYF. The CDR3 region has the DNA TGTGCCAGCAGTTTCGCGTATTACGAGCAGTACTTC.